This T cell receptor (beta chain) was captured in a study of T cell responses to AZD1222 COVID-19 vaccine. The CDR3 has 20 amino acids. V was clipped by 7 bases and J by 5 bases; unmatched bases: 23. CDR1 is LNHDA and CDR2 is SQIVND in the germline V gene (reference sequence). On this clone: Its antigen is still unknown.

Findings of the study overall: A rise in Spike-specific TCR breadth and depth followed two AZD1222 doses. Clonal diversity was possibly underestimated, and the donors were mostly white British, with more females. At 160-218 and 743-854, vaccine-associated CD4 TCRs were dominant, and they spanned spike.

Some clones are missing from TCRdb's copy, which holds only in-frame ones; the method was immunoSEQ multiplex PCR. This sample has 60,000 to 90,000 clones, with about three quarters found just once. The source was peripheral blood, collected 28 days after the second dose of the MenACWY control vaccine. This chain connects TRBV19 to TRBJ2-2, with TRBD1 matching 9 bases. This TCR derives from an adult who received the MenACWY meningococcal vaccine as a control. The CDR3 loop is CASTSWRLRAGTGYTGELFF. CDR3 coding DNA: TGTGCCAGTACCTCGTGGCGCCTTAGGGCCGGGACAGGGTATACCGGGGAGCTGTTTTTT.